The 2 T cell receptor beta chains given below trace back to one sample, sequenced in a study of CD8 T cells in ankylosing spondylitis. TCRdb called the 5' RACE reads again in MiXCR, with one record for every CDR3 protein. Here the sample spans more than 250,000 distinct CDR3 sequences, around a tenth being singletons. Material for sequencing was blood, either unsorted or a sorted T cell fraction (not recorded which). These receptors originate from a female donor with ankylosing spondylitis or in good health (not recorded which).

Many counts were recorded for this clonotype. V and J are TRBV18 and TRBJ1-1, with D hard to call. Germline V lookup: CDR1 KGHSH, CDR2 LQKENI. The length of the CDR3 is 11 residues. Trimming shortened V by 6 bases and J by 5 bases, and 7 bases separated the two germline ends. The CDR3 DNA reads as TGTGCCAGCTCCAGTATGACTGAAGCTTTCTTT. It is translated as CASSSMTEAFF.

This clonotype was recorded many times. V is TRBV20-1 and J is TRBJ2-2; 8 positions agree with TRBD1. Per the germline V gene, CDR1 is DFQATT and CDR2 is SNEGSKA (reference sequence). V was pared by 4 bases and J by 7 bases, with 11 bases of the junction left unmatched. This CDR3 comprises 15 residues. Here the CDR3 reads CSATGATGVIGELFF. CDR3 nucleotides: TGCAGTGCTACGGGAGCGACAGGGGTGATCGGGGAGCTGTTTTTT.